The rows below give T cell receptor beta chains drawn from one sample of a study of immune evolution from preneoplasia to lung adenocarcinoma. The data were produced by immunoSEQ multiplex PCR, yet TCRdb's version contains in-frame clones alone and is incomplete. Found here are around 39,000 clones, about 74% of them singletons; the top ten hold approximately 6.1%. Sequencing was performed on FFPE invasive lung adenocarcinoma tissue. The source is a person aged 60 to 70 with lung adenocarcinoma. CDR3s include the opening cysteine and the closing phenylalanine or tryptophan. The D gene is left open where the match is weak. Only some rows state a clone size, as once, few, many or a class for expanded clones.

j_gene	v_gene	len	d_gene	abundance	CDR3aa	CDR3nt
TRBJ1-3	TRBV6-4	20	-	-	CASSDPRDAGRDGVGDTIYF	TGTGCCAGCAGTGACCCGAGGGACGCTGGGAGGGACGGGGTAGGGGACACCATATATTTT
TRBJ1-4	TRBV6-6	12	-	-	CASRQGNEKLFF	TGTGCCAGCCGGCAGGGTAATGAAAAACTGTTTTTT
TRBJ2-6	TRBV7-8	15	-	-	CASSIQGSGANVLTF	TGTGCCAGCAGCATCCAGGGCTCTGGGGCCAACGTCCTGACTTTC
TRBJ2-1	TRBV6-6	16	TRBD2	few	CASSDRLAGVGNEQFF	TGTGCCAGCAGCGACCGACTAGCGGGAGTGGGGAATGAGCAGTTCTTC
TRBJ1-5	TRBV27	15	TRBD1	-	CASSRGGDRGQPQHF	TGTGCCAGCAGCCGTGGTGGGGACAGGGGACAGCCCCAGCATTTT
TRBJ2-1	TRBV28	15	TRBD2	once	CASSLPGLAANEQFF	TGTGCCAGCAGTTTACCCGGACTAGCGGCCAATGAGCAGTTCTTC
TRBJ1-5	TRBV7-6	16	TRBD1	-	CASSRDRAGSNQPQHF	TGTGCCAGCAGCCGCGACAGGGCAGGGAGCAATCAGCCCCAGCATTTT
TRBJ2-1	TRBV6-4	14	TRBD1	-	CASSGTGDYNEQFF	TGTGCCAGCAGTGGGACAGGGGACTACAATGAGCAGTTCTTC
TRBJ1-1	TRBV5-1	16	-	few	CASSLEVGGAVPEAFF	TGCGCCAGCAGCTTGGAGGTCGGGGGGGCCGTCCCTGAAGCTTTCTTT
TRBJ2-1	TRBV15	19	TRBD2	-	CATSRDELASGSPDNEQFF	TGTGCCACCAGCAGAGATGAGTTGGCTAGCGGGAGCCCAGACAATGAGCAGTTCTTC
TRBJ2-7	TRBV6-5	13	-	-	CASSYGLSYEQYF	TGTGCCAGCAGTTACGGCCTCTCCTACGAGCAGTACTTC
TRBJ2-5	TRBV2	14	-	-	CASRKTGAQETQYF	TGTGCCAGCAGGAAAACCGGAGCTCAGGAGACCCAGTACTTC
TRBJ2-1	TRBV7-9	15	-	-	CASSLAGTSYNEQFF	TGTGCCAGCAGCTTAGCGGGGACCTCCTACAATGAGCAGTTCTTC
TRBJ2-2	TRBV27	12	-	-	CASRSTPGELFF	TGTGCCAGCAGGTCAACCCCCGGGGAGCTGTTTTTT
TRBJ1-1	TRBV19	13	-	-	CASSMDGGLEAFF	TGTGCCAGTAGTATGGACGGGGGACTTGAAGCTTTCTTT
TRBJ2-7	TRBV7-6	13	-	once	CASSPGAQREQYF	TGTGCCAGCAGCCCAGGGGCCCAAAGGGAGCAGTACTTC
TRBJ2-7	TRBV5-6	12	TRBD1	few	CASSSDREEQYF	TGTGCCAGCAGCTCGGACAGGGAAGAGCAGTACTTC
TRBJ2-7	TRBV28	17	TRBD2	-	CASTKLGGRQSSYEQYF	TGTGCCAGCACCAAGCTGGGGGGGAGACAAAGCTCCTACGAGCAGTACTTC
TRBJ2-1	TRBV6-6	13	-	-	CASTSQVNNEQFF	TGTGCCAGCACCTCTCAGGTCAACAATGAGCAGTTCTTC
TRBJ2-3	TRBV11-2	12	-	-	CASSLAEDTQYF	TGTGCCAGCAGCTTAGCGGAAGATACGCAGTATTTT
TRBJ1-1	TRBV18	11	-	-	CAGSSNTEAFF	TGTGCCGGCAGCTCGAACACTGAAGCTTTCTTT
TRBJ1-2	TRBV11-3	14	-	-	CASSQGEQAHGYTF	TGTGCCAGCAGCCAAGGGGAACAGGCCCATGGCTACACCTTC
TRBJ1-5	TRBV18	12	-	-	CASSPGNQPQHF	TGTGCCAGCTCACCAGGCAATCAGCCCCAGCATTTT
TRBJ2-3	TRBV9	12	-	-	CASSVSYDTQYF	TGTGCCAGCAGCGTTTCGTATGATACGCAGTATTTT
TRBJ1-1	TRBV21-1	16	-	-	CASSKVVLGYHTEAFF	TGTGCCAGCAGCAAGGTAGTTTTAGGGTATCACACTGAAGCTTTCTTT
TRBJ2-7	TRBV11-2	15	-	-	CASSRDPGLPYEQYF	TGTGCCAGCAGCCGGGATCCGGGACTTCCTTACGAGCAGTACTTC
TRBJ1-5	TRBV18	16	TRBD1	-	CASSRGQGPYNQPQHF	TGTGCCAGCTCACGGGGACAGGGGCCCTACAATCAGCCCCAGCATTTT
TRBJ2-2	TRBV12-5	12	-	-	CASGLATGELFF	TGTGCTAGTGGTTTGGCTACCGGGGAGCTGTTTTTT
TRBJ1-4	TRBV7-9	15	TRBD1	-	CASSLYGTGNEKLFF	TGTGCCAGCAGCCTCTACGGGACAGGAAATGAAAAACTGTTTTTT
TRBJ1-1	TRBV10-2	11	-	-	CASSRTEKAFF	TGCGCCAGCAGTCGGACAGAAAAAGCTTTCTTT
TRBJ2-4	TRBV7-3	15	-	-	CASSLQQGAKNIQYF	TGTGCCAGCAGCTTGCAGCAGGGAGCCAAAAACATTCAGTACTTC
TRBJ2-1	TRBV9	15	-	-	CASSVDPGPYNEQFF	TGTGCCAGCAGCGTAGATCCCGGCCCCTACAATGAGCAGTTCTTC
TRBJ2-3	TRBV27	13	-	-	CASSSRLLGTQYF	TGTGCCAGCAGTTCCCGCCTGTTGGGCACGCAGTATTTT
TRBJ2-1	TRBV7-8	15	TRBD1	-	CASSSRGPLYNEQFF	TGTGCCAGCAGCTCAAGGGGGCCCCTTTACAATGAGCAGTTCTTC
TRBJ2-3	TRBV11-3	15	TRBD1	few	CASSIGGQHTDTQYF	TGTGCCAGCAGCATAGGGGGACAGCACACAGATACGCAGTATTTT
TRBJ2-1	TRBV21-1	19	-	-	CATSPPRCEEGIGYNEQFF	TGTGCCACCAGCCCCCCTCGCTGCGAGGAGGGGATTGGGTACAATGAGCAGTTCTTC
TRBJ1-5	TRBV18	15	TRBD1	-	CASSPGGQYNQPQHF	TGTGCCAGCTCACCGGGGGGACAGTACAATCAGCCCCAGCATTTT
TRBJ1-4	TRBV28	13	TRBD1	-	CASKTGTYEKLFF	TGTGCCAGTAAGACAGGGACATACGAAAAACTGTTTTTT
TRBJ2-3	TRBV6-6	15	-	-	CASFAREKGTDTQYF	TGTGCCAGCTTTGCGCGGGAAAAAGGAACAGATACGCAGTATTTT
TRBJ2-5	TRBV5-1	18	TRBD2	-	CASTLGTSGRWAGETQYF	TGCGCCAGCACCCTCGGGACTAGCGGGAGATGGGCTGGAGAGACCCAGTACTTC
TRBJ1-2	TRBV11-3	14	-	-	CASSPQFGGHGYTF	TGTGCCAGCAGCCCGCAATTCGGGGGGCACGGCTACACCTTC
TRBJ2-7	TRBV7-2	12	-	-	CASSLRGYEQYF	TGTGCCAGCAGCTTACGGGGCTACGAGCAGTACTTC
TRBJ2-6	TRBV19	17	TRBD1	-	CASSIDRALSGANVLTF	TGTGCCAGTAGTATTGACAGGGCCCTGTCCGGGGCCAACGTCCTGACTTTC
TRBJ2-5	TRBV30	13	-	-	CAWSVQVQETQYF	TGTGCCTGGAGTGTACAGGTCCAAGAGACCCAGTACTTC
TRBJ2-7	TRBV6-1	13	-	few	CASSGLGHEQQYF	TGTGCCAGCAGTGGACTAGGGCATGAACAGCAGTACTTC
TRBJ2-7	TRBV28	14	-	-	CASSLMSKRYEQYF	TGTGCCAGCAGTTTAATGAGCAAGAGGTACGAGCAGTACTTC
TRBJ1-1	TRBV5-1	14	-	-	CASSLSQWSTEAFF	TGCGCCAGCAGTCTATCACAGTGGTCTACTGAAGCTTTCTTT
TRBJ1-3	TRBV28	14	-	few	CASNDRNSGNTIYF	TGTGCCAGCAACGATCGGAACTCTGGAAACACCATATATTTT
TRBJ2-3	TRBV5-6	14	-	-	CASSFGISTDTQYF	TGTGCCAGCAGCTTCGGGATCAGTACAGATACGCAGTATTTT
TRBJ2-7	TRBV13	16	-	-	CASSAKWAGGTYEQYF	TGTGCCAGCAGCGCCAAGTGGGCCGGGGGCACCTACGAGCAGTACTTC
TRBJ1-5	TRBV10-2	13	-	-	CASSDSFNQPQHF	TGCGCCAGTAGTGATTCCTTCAATCAGCCCCAGCATTTT
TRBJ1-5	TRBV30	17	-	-	CAWSVGGGLDSDQPQHF	TGTGCCTGGAGTGTGGGGGGGGGCTTAGATTCGGATCAGCCCCAGCATTTT
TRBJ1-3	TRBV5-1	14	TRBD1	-	CASTGTGSINTIYF	TGCGCCAGCACCGGGACAGGGAGCATAAACACCATATATTTT
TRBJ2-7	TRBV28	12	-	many	CASSVGVGEQYF	TGTGCCAGCAGCGTGGGGGTCGGCGAGCAGTACTTC
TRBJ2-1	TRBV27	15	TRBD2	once	CASSFSSGRGDEQFF	TGTGCCAGCAGTTTCTCTAGCGGGAGGGGTGATGAGCAGTTCTTC
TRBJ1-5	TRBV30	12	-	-	CAWSGTRGPQHF	TGTGCCTGGAGCGGGACCCGGGGGCCCCAGCATTTT
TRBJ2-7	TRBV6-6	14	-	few	CASRPGSGTYEQYF	TGTGCCAGCAGACCCGGTAGCGGAACCTACGAGCAGTACTTC
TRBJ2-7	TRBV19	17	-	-	CASSIVRESCLTYEQYF	TGTGCCAGTAGTATAGTGCGTGAGTCCTGCCTAACCTACGAGCAGTACTTC
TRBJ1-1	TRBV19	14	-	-	CASSSDRMNTEAFF	TGTGCCAGTAGTAGCGACAGGATGAACACTGAAGCTTTCTTT